This T cell receptor (beta chain) was captured in a study of blood T cell repertoires in COVID-19. Overall study context: COVID-19 samples from acute and convalescent phases originated in the United States, Italy and Spain. T cells, B-cell-depleted T cells, or PBMCs provided the cDNA or gDNA that served as material.

In the source study's methods: From reference gene primer amplification, estimates of nucleated cell counts were derived. Profiling relied on immunoSEQ multiplex PCR, and the TCRdb table lists in-frame clones only, not all of them. Clone size and the V and J calls come from that table; the DNA yielded D and trimming. The sample contains over 200,000 clones, approximately 80% of which appear only once. V shed 1 base, J shed 5 bases, and the junction held 7 bases outside the gene matches. The germline V gene has CDR1 SGHAT and CDR2 FQNNGV. This CDR3 is 16 amino acids long. V gene TRBV11-2 combines with J gene TRBJ1-4, with 7 bases identical to TRBD1. This TCR was sampled from a man aged 55 to 70 who had recovered from COVID-19. Input material: PBMCs or T cells enriched from blood (not recorded which). The CDR3 here is CASSLGDSPDNEKLFF. CDR3 DNA: TGTGCCAGCAGCTTAGGGGACAGCCCGGACAATGAAAAACTGTTTTTT.